This record concerns one T cell receptor (beta chain) sequence. Its antigen is as yet unknown. The data derive from a study of cytomegalovirus exposure and HLA in healthy donors. Study-wide results and limits: Three CMV-associated chains proved CMV antigen-specific in vitro. Several of the most significant clusters appeared linked to common viral pathogens, based on a later analysis.

Researchers ran the PCR with 60 Vbeta and 13 Jbeta primers. Using immunoSEQ multiplex PCR, the repertoire was profiled, and TCRdb retains in-frame clones only, with some absent. Of 150,000 to 200,000 clones in the sample, roughly 80% were seen once. Every donor was a healthy person donating bone marrow. The CDR3 spans 15 residues. J gave up 4 bases and V 4 bases, and 5 bases lay outside the gene matches. CDR1 MNHEY and CDR2 SVGAGI come from the germline V gene. The sequenced material came from PBMCs. The origin of this receptor is a woman in her 30s in good health and CMV-seropositive. V is TRBV6-5 and J is TRBJ2-1, with 9 bases fitting TRBD2. CDR3 DNA sequence: TGTGCCAGCAGTTTTAGCGGGGGAAATTACAATGAGCAGTTCTTC. Amino acid sequence: CASSFSGGNYNEQFF.